The rows below give T cell receptor beta chains drawn from one sample of a study of a mutant IDH1 vaccine in newly diagnosed glioma. Sequencing used immunoSEQ multiplex PCR; TCRdb keeps in-frame clones, though not all of them. Among 37,000 or so clones listed, about four fifths were seen once. No antigen is known for these receptors. Material: PBMCs, obtained from a glioma patient whose treatment included an IDH1 peptide vaccine. Receptor source: a man aged 25 to 40 with glioma. Both conserved end residues are part of each CDR3. Fields, in order: D gene, V gene, J gene, clone size, CDR3 DNA, CDR3 protein. The D gene is left open where the match is weak. Clone size is not always given. Where it is, it says once, few, many or a class for expanded clones.

TRBD1	TRBV19	TRBJ2-1	-	TGTGCCAGTAGTATCAGGACAGGGTTTGGGGATGAGCAGTTCTTC	CASSIRTGFGDEQFF
-	TRBV6-1	TRBJ2-5	-	TGTGCCAGTGCAGAGGGGGGGTCTCTGGGGACCCAGTACTTC	CASAEGGSLGTQYF
-	TRBV5-1	TRBJ1-2	-	TGCGCCAGCAGCTTGGATTATATGAAGAACTATGGCTACACCTTC	CASSLDYMKNYGYTF
-	TRBV5-1	TRBJ1-1	-	TGCGCCAGCAGCCCCGACGGGGGGGCGCTGACCGAAGCTTTCTTT	CASSPDGGALTEAFF
-	TRBV9	TRBJ2-6	-	TGTGCCAGCAGCGTAGACCAAGCCGGGGCCAACGTCCTGACTTTC	CASSVDQAGANVLTF
TRBD1	TRBV7-6	TRBJ2-7	-	TGTGCCAGCAGCCAGAGGTTAAATGTCGGGACAGCCTCCTACGAGCAGTACTTC	CASSQRLNVGTASYEQYF
TRBD1	TRBV27	TRBJ2-7	few	TGTGCCGTACCGGGACAGGGGAGTCTGTTCTCCTACGAGCAGTACTTC	CAVPGQGSLFSYEQYF
-	TRBV5-1	TRBJ2-7	-	TGCGCCAGCAGCTTGGGGGCAGAGACCTACGAGCAGTACTTC	CASSLGAETYEQYF
-	TRBV18	TRBJ2-2	-	TGTGCCAGCTCACCACCGACAGCACTTACCGGGGAGCTGTTTTTT	CASSPPTALTGELFF
-	TRBV28	TRBJ1-1	-	TGTGCCAGCAGTTTATTCTCAACACTTGCTGAAGCTTTCTTT	CASSLFSTLAEAFF
-	TRBV2	TRBJ1-5	-	TGTGCCAGCTCTGGGGGAAATCAGCCCCAGCATTTT	CASSGGNQPQHF
-	TRBV10-3	TRBJ1-2	-	TGTGCCACCTCCACCGGGGGCTTAAACTATGGCTACACCTTC	CATSTGGLNYGYTF
-	TRBV7-2	TRBJ1-3	-	TGTGCCAGCAGCCTTGACAGTAACTCTGGAAACACCATATATTTT	CASSLDSNSGNTIYF
-	TRBV5-7	TRBJ1-1	-	TGTGCCAGCAGCTTGGGGGGCCCTGGGGCTGAAGCTTTCTTT	CASSLGGPGAEAFF
TRBD1	TRBV18	TRBJ1-1	-	TGTGCCAGCTCCAACGGACAGGGGGTGAACACTGAAGCTTTCTTT	CASSNGQGVNTEAFF
-	TRBV9	TRBJ1-6	-	TGTGCCAGCAGCGTAGAAAGGGGGGGGATAGATAATTCACCCCTCCACTTT	CASSVERGGIDNSPLHF
-	TRBV7-2	TRBJ2-1	-	TGTGCCAGCAGCCCAAGATGGGGCTCCTACAATGAGCAGTTCTTC	CASSPRWGSYNEQFF
-	TRBV11-1	TRBJ2-3	-	TGTGCCAGCAGCTTCGGGGGCGGGAGAGTCAGCACAGATACGCAGTATTTT	CASSFGGGRVSTDTQYF
-	TRBV4-3	TRBJ1-3	-	TGCGCCAGCAGCCAAGACGTAGACAGGGGAAACACCATATATTTT	CASSQDVDRGNTIYF
-	TRBV2	TRBJ2-5	once	TGTGCCAGCAGGCGGAGACAAGAGACCCAGTACTTC	CASRRRQETQYF
-	TRBV5-6	TRBJ2-2	-	TGTGCCAGCAGCTTTACAGGGATCGGGGAGCTGTTTTTT	CASSFTGIGELFF
-	TRBV5-1	TRBJ2-7	-	TGCGCCAGCTCCTCACAGGGTCTCTCCTACGAGCAGTACTTC	CASSSQGLSYEQYF
-	TRBV6-5	TRBJ2-7	-	TGTGCCAGCAGTTACCCGACAGGTTCTGGCGAGCAGTACTTC	CASSYPTGSGEQYF
-	TRBV28	TRBJ1-5	-	TGTGCCAGCGGCCAAAGCAATCAGCCCCAGCATTTT	CASGQSNQPQHF
-	TRBV5-1	TRBJ2-7	-	TGCGCCAGCAGCTCAACAGGGAATTCGGACTACGAGCAGTACTTC	CASSSTGNSDYEQYF
-	TRBV9	TRBJ2-6	-	TGTGCCAGCAGCGTAGCCAGGACAGATACCTCTGGGGCCAACGTCCTGACTTTC	CASSVARTDTSGANVLTF
TRBD2	TRBV4-3	TRBJ2-1	-	TGCGCCAGCAGCCAAGGAGCGGGGGGTTACAATGAGCAGTTCTTC	CASSQGAGGYNEQFF